The 8 T cell receptor beta chains below were found in one sample sequenced in a study of shared clonotypes between healthy human individuals. Terminally differentiated effector memory CD45RA+ cells were excluded by CCR7 positive selection of CD45RO-negative cells. Profiled with immunoSEQ multiplex PCR; TCRdb holds only in-frame clones, not every one. The table includes around 650,000 clones, about 95% detected once. Sequenced input: naive CD8+ T cells sorted from blood. All receptors come from a woman under 40 in good health.

Regarding this clone: Within the sample, other DNA sequences also encode this same CDR3. This rearrangement joins TRBV9 to TRBJ2-7; tentatively, D is TRBD1 (7 bases). The germline V and J ends were trimmed by 3 bases and 2 bases, with 15 bases remaining between them. There are 15 residues in the CDR3. Germline V CDR1 and CDR2: SGDLS, YYNGEE. CDR3 DNA sequence: TGTGCCAGCAGCGGGTCTTCAGGGGGGACCTACGAGCAGTACTTC. Protein: CASSGSSGGTYEQYF. Drawing the rest from reference TRBV9 and TRBJ2-7, the complete variable domain is DSGVTQTPKHLITATGQRVTLRCSPRSGDLSVYWYQQSLDQGLQFLIQYYNGEERAKGNILERFSAQQFPDLHSELNLSSLELGDSALYFCASSGSSGGTYEQYFGPGTRLTVT.

This chain joins TRBV11-2 and TRBJ2-3; 13 bases fit TRBD2. V gave up 5 bases and J gave up 6 bases; unmatched junction bases: 2. Germline V gene lookup returns CDR1 SGHAT and CDR2 FQNNGV. The CDR3 length is 14 residues. CDR3 in DNA: TGTGCCAGCAGCCAGGGACTAGCGGGGGATACGCAGTATTTT. It codes for CASSQGLAGDTQYF.

The chain carries TRBV7-9 and TRBJ2-5, with D possibly called TRBD1 or TRBD2 (5 bases each). CDR1 and CDR2 (germline): SEHNR, FQNEAQ (reference sequence). This CDR3 has 15 amino acids. V lost 8 bases and J 2 bases, leaving 18 bases between the germline ends. The CDR3 DNA sequence: TGTGCCAGCTTCGGGACCCTAGACTCTCAAGAGACCCAGTACTTC. Its translation: CASFGTLDSQETQYF. The full variable domain, completed using reference TRBV7-9 and TRBJ2-5, is DTGVSQNPRHKITKRGQNVTFRCDPISEHNRLYWYRQTLGQGPEFLTYFQNEAQLEKSRLLSDRFSAERPKGSFSTLEIQRTEQGDSAMYLCASFGTLDSQETQYFGPGTRLLVL.

This rearrangement joins TRBV29-1 to TRBJ2-7; 7 bases map to TRBD1. J gave up 6 bases and V 6 bases, and 8 bases lay outside the gene matches. The V gene's germline CDR1 is SQVTM and CDR2 ANQGSEA. The CDR3 spans 12 residues. DNA of the CDR3: TGCAGCGTAACCGGGACAGAATTCGAGCAGTACTTC. It specifies CSVTGTEFEQYF.

The chain carries TRBV28 and TRBJ2-5; 11 nucleotides line up with TRBD2. Near its end, the DNA agrees better with TRBJ2-7, so the J call may be wrong. Per the germline V gene, CDR1 is MDHEN and CDR2 is SYDVKM. The CDR3 is made up of 16 amino acids. The CDR3 spells CASSPGTSGSYYEQYF. DNA for the CDR3: TGTGCCAGCAGTCCCGGGACTAGCGGATCTTACTACGAGCAGTACTTC.

This clone appeared once. The V gene is TRBV11-2, the J gene TRBJ2-3; no firm D call. The CDR3 is 13 residues long. V lost 1 base, J lost 5 bases, and 7 bases lay in between. From germline, CDR1 is SGHAT and CDR2 FQNNGV. The CDR3 spells CASSLVWGDTQYF. CDR3 in DNA: TGTGCCAGCAGCTTAGTTTGGGGAGATACGCAGTATTTT.

This clone was counted a single time. This rearrangement joins TRBV28 to TRBJ1-1; no definite D call. Germline V gives CDR1 MDHEN, CDR2 SYDVKM. This CDR3 has 14 residues. V was trimmed by 7 bases and J by 2 bases, leaving 14 bases between them. This chain's CDR3 is CASIDMRENTEAFF. The DNA for the CDR3 is TGTGCCAGCATCGACATGAGGGAAAACACTGAAGCTTTCTTT.

V is TRBV28 and J is TRBJ2-1; the D is unclear. The V and J ends lost 5 bases and 7 bases respectively, with 9 bases between them. Germline assignment: CDR1 MDHEN and CDR2 SYDVKM. The CDR3 is 12 residues long. The CDR3: CASSRTENEQFF. As DNA, the CDR3 is TGTGCCAGCAGTCGCACGGAAAATGAGCAGTTCTTC.